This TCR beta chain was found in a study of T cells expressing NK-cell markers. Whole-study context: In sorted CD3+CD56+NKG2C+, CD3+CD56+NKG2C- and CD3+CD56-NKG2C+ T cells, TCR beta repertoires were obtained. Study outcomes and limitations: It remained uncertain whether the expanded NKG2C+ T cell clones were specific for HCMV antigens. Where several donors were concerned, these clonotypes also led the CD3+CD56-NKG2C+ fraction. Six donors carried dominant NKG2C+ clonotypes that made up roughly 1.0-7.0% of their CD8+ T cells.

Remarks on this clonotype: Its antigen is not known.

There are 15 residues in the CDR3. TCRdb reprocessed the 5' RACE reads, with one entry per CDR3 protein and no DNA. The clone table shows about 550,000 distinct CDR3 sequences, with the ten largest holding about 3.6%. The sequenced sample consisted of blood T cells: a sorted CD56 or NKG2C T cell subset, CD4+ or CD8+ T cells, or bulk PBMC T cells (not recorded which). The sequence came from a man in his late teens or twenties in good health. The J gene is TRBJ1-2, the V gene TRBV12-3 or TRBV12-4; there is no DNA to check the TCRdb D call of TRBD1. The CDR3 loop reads CASSSRDRGTYGYTF.